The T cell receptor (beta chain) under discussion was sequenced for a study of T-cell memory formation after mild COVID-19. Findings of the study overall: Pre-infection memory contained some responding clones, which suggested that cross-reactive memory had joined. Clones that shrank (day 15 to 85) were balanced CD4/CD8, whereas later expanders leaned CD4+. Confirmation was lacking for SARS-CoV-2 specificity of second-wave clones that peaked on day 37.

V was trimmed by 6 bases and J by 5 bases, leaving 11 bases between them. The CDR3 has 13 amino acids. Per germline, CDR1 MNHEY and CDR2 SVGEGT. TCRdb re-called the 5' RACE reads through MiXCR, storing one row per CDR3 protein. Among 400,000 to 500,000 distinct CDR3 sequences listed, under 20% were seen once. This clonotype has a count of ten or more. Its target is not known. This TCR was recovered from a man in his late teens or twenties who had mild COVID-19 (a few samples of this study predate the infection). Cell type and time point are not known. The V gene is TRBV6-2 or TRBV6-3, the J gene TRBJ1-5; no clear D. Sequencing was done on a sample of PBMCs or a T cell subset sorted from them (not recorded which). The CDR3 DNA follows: TGTGCCAGCAGCGCGACTACCTATCAGCCCCAGCATTTT. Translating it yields CASSATTYQPQHF.